Sequencing of this T cell receptor beta chain was carried out in a study of blood T cell repertoires in COVID-19. Study at large: Italy, Spain and the United States were the sources of the convalescent and acute COVID-19 samples. In each case, the material was cDNA or gDNA derived from T cells, B-cell-depleted T cells, or PBMCs.

Germline V lookup: CDR1 SGDLS, CDR2 YYNGEE. CDR3 length equals 14 residues. V dropped 3 bases and J dropped 3; count of bases not matched to a gene: 4. In the original workflow: For nucleated cells, counts were estimated from reference gene primer amplification. Profiled with immunoSEQ multiplex PCR; TCRdb holds only in-frame clones, not every one. V, J and clone size were drawn from that table, and D and trimming were deduced from the DNA. The table includes about 68,000 clones, 80% to 90% detected once. The J gene is TRBJ2-3, the V gene TRBV9, with 7 bases matching TRBD2. Material: peripheral blood. The sequence came from a man aged 50-60 years with acute or convalescent COVID-19. CDR3: CASSAASGTDTQYF. Here the CDR3 DNA reads TGTGCCAGCAGCGCGGCTAGCGGTACAGATACGCAGTATTTT.